This is a list of T cell receptor beta chains from one sample in a study of CD8+ T cells in alopecia areata. Sequencing was performed with immunoSEQ multiplex PCR; in TCRdb, only in-frame clones are kept and a portion is missing. The sample contains over 250,000 clones, 60% of which appear only once. Sequenced material: CD4+ T cells sorted from blood, taken around week 53, from a patient treated with tofacitinib. Every receptor here comes from a human donor with alopecia areata. Each CDR3 is given with its conserved first and last residue. Fields, in order: clone size, J gene, V gene, D gene, CDR3 protein, CDR3 DNA. D genes are given only for firm matches. The listing skips clone size in some rows; elsewhere it reads once, few, many or a size class.

>NA|TRBJ1-5|TRBV30|NA
CAWSDRHGQPQHF
TGTGCCTGGAGTGACAGGCATGGTCAGCCCCAGCATTTT
>NA|TRBJ2-1|TRBV29-1|TRBD2
CSVEGHSGGLNEQFF
TGCAGCGTTGAGGGCCATAGCGGGGGCCTGAATGAGCAGTTCTTC
>once|TRBJ1-5|TRBV30|TRBD1
CACQGALDQPQHF
TGTGCCTGCCAGGGGGCCTTAGATCAGCCCCAGCATTTT
>NA|TRBJ1-1|TRBV7-2|NA
CASSPQTRATEAFF
TGTGCCAGCAGCCCACAAACCAGGGCCACTGAAGCTTTCTTT
>NA|TRBJ1-1|TRBV5-1|NA
CASSLDSGTEAFF
TGCGCCAGCAGCCTTGACAGTGGCACTGAAGCTTTCTTT
>NA|TRBJ2-7|TRBV7-9|TRBD1
CASSDRDRGNDAQYF
TGTGCCAGCAGCGACCGGGACAGGGGCAATGACGCGCAGTACTTC
>few|TRBJ2-1|TRBV5-6|TRBD1
CASSLPGQGLHEQFF
TGTGCCAGCAGCTTACCGGGACAGGGGTTGCATGAGCAGTTCTTC
>few|TRBJ1-5|TRBV30|TRBD1
CAWRGQGAHQPQHF
TGTGCCTGGAGGGGACAGGGGGCGCATCAGCCCCAGCATTTT
>NA|TRBJ1-1|TRBV5-4|NA
CASSLNPKFRGGTEAFF
TGTGCCAGCAGCTTAAACCCAAAATTCAGGGGAGGCACTGAAGCTTTCTTT
>NA|TRBJ2-3|TRBV6-5|TRBD2
CASSYSKRGGMNTQYF
TGTGCCAGCAGTTACTCAAAGCGGGGGGGCATGAATACGCAGTATTTT